This TCR beta chain stems from a study of T cells in Graves' hyperthyroidism and ophthalmopathy. Using RNA transcripts as the source, TCR beta CDR3 regions were amplified. With the HTBI primer set, the TCR CDR3 went through a first round of RT-PCR. One entry per CDR3 protein, called by TCRdb with MiXCR from the multiplex PCR reads. Counted here are a few hundred thousand distinct CDR3 sequences, approximately 16% occurring once; the ten biggest clones make up roughly 3.4%. Patients having uncontrolled infection, another autoimmune disease, pregnancy or lactation were not included. Clinical symptoms, serum thyroxine and TRAb, thyroid ultrasound and orbital computed tomography together formed the diagnostic basis. Study results and limitations: Among clonotypes expanded in thyroid above 0.001, most were also found in blood.

Between the trimmed V and J ends, which lost 4 bases and 5 bases, there was a span of 10 bases. Germline lookup yields CDR1 GTSNPN and CDR2 SVGIG (reference sequence). The CDR3 has 12 amino acids. This clonotype was seen at least ten times. Its specificity is not known. The V call is TRBV30, the J call TRBJ2-3; D may be TRBD1 or TRBD2 (6 bases each). The sequence was collected from a woman in her thirties or forties with Graves' ophthalmopathy. Sequenced: blood. CDR3 amino acids: CAWTGGRDTQYF. The DNA for the CDR3 is TGTGCCTGGACCGGGGGCCGAGATACGCAGTATTTT.